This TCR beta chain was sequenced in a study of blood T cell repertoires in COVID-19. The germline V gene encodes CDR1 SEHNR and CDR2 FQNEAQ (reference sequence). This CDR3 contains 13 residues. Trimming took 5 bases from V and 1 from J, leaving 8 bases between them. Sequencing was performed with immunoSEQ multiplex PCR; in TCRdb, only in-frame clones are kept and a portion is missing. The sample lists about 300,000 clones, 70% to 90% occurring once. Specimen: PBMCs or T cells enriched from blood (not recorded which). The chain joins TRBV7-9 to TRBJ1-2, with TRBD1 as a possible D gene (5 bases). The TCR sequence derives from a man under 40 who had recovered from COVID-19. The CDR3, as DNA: TGTGCCAGCAGCCGAGACAGTAACTATGGCTACACCTTC. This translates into CASSRDSNYGYTF.